This T cell receptor beta chain was retrieved from a study of vaccination and CD4 T cells after COVID-19. Study summary: Mild disease affected several convalescent patients and severe disease one, all SARS-CoV-2 positive by nasal swab PCR. Convalescent participants consisted of six males and four females, two being Hispanic. Drawing of post-COVID samples took place a median roughly 100 days after diagnosis (range 35 to 161).

As for this clonotype: Its target is unknown.

The V gene's germline CDR1 is MDHEN and CDR2 SYDVKM. V was pared by 6 bases and J by 0 bases, with 11 bases between. The CDR3 extends over 14 amino acids. At the Johns Hopkins FTIC core, DNA taken from cultured CD4+ T cells was sequenced by way of the Oncomine TCR Beta short-read assay. TCRdb passed the PCR reads through MiXCR, listing each CDR3 protein once. The table shows 8,500 to 14,000 distinct CDR3 sequences, with about 38% occurring only once. Treatment meaning: roughly 11-day PBMC culture with coronavirus spike peptide pools or control peptides (ViraFEST assay). General study points: The rise in median SARS-CoV-2-reactive clonotypes, from around 20 to 38, was not significant.

Input material: CD4+ T cells from blood, cultured in vitro. The chain recombines TRBV28 with TRBJ1-1; the D is unclear. The clonotype comes from a human donor who had recovered from COVID-19. The CDR3, as DNA: TGTGCCAGCAGGGGCGGGAGGATGAACACTGAAGCTTTCTTT. It is translated as CASRGGRMNTEAFF.